This entry lists 25 T cell receptor beta chains sequenced from one sample in a study of blood T cell repertoires in COVID-19. Sequencing used immunoSEQ multiplex PCR; TCRdb keeps in-frame clones, though not all of them. The sample lists about 250,000 clones; less than 90% were seen once. The sequenced material came from PBMCs or T cells enriched from blood (not recorded which). Receptors were obtained from a woman in her forties or fifties who had recovered from COVID-19.

The V gene is TRBV7-3, the J gene TRBJ2-1; D might be TRBD2 (6 bases). Germline V CDR1 and CDR2: SGHTA, FQGTGA. The V and J ends lost 3 bases and 7 bases respectively, with 16 bases between them. The CDR3 contains 15 residues. CDR3 residues: CASSLLRGIQNEQFF. CDR3 bases: TGTGCCAGCAGCTTGTTGCGCGGGATCCAGAATGAGCAGTTCTTC.

This sequence joins TRBV28 and TRBJ2-1, with TRBD2 matching over 9 bases. The CDR3 runs to 14 residues. Germline CDR1 is MDHEN and CDR2 is SYDVKM. CDR3 sequence reads: CVTIAGVRGNEQFF. The CDR3 DNA reads as TGTGTGACAATAGCGGGAGTAAGGGGCAATGAGCAGTTCTTC.

The V call is TRBV9, the J call TRBJ2-2; TRBD2 matches at 12 bases. The length of the CDR3 is 15 residues. The V gene's germline CDR1 is SGDLS and CDR2 YYNGEE. J was trimmed by 4 bases and V by 5 bases; bases with no gene match: 3. CDR3 protein: CASRPSGRVTGELFF. The DNA of the CDR3 is TGTGCCAGCAGACCTAGCGGGAGGGTCACCGGGGAGCTGTTTTTT. The full variable domain, completed using reference TRBV9 and TRBJ2-2, is DSGVTQTPKHLITATGQRVTLRCSPRSGDLSVYWYQQSLDQGLQFLIQYYNGEERAKGNILERFSAQQFPDLHSELNLSSLELGDSALYFCASRPSGRVTGELFFGEGSRLTVL.

The V gene is TRBV6-5, the J gene TRBJ1-2; 8 bases are a match to TRBD1. Trimming took 6 bases from V and 3 from J; bases not matched to a gene: 6. Germline CDR1 is MNHEY and CDR2 is SVGAGI. This CDR3 comprises 14 residues. This CDR3 reads CASRRTGNDYGYTF. DNA for the CDR3: TGTGCCAGCAGGCGGACAGGGAATGACTATGGCTACACCTTC.

V usage is TRBV19 and J usage is TRBJ1-6, with D possibly being TRBD1 (5 bases). The CDR3 covers 16 residues. V was cut by 5 bases and J by 6 bases, with 17 bases left in between. Germline values: CDR1 LNHDA, CDR2 SQIVND (reference sequence). The CDR3: CASSHRQNLSNSPLHF. In nucleotides, the CDR3 is TGTGCCAGTAGTCACCGACAGAACTTATCTAATTCACCCCTCCACTTT.

CDR3 protein: CASSLAGTGKETQYF. The CDR3 DNA is TGTGCCAGCAGTTTGGCTGGGACAGGGAAAGAGACCCAGTACTTC. V and J are TRBV28 and TRBJ2-5; 9 nucleotides align to TRBD1. Germline V gene data show CDR1 as MDHEN and CDR2 as SYDVKM. V was clipped by 3 bases and J by 3 bases; unmatched bases: 5. The CDR3 runs to 15 residues.

V usage is TRBV7-2 and J usage is TRBJ1-2; D call uncertain. Between the trimmed V and J ends, which lost 1 base and 5 bases, there was a span of 11 bases. This CDR3 is 14 amino acids long. Germline lookup yields CDR1 SGHTA and CDR2 FQGNSA. In nucleotides, the CDR3 is TGTGCCAGCAGCTTAGGGGAGACGCCGTATGGCTACACCTTC. It specifies CASSLGETPYGYTF.

The genes are TRBV15 and TRBJ1-2; possible D gene TRBD1, 5 bases. Trimming took off 0 bases at V and 6 bases at J, with 8 bases between the two ends. This CDR3 contains 13 residues. Germline V gene sequence: CDR1 LNHNV, CDR2 YYDKDF (reference sequence). This chain's CDR3 is CATSRERGDGYTF. DNA for the CDR3: TGTGCCACCAGCAGAGAAAGGGGTGATGGCTACACCTTC. Full variable domain (rest looked up from reference TRBV15 and TRBJ1-2): DAMVIQNPRYQVTQFGKPVTLSCSQTLNHNVMYWYQQKSSQAPKLLFHYYDKDFNNEADTPDNFQSRRPNTSFCFLDIRSPGLGDTAMYLCATSRERGDGYTFGSGTRLTVV.

The gene calls are TRBV28 and TRBJ1-2, with D unresolved. Deletions cut 4 bases from V and 6 bases from J, with 12 bases between. Germline V gives CDR1 MDHEN, CDR2 SYDVKM. The CDR3 totals 13 residues. The CDR3 reads CASSSTPSNGYTF. CDR3 DNA sequence: TGTGCCAGCAGTTCGACACCTTCTAATGGCTACACCTTC.

The gene calls are TRBV6-1 and TRBJ2-5; 13 bases align to TRBD2. There are 15 residues in the CDR3. Germline V lookup: CDR1 MNHNS, CDR2 SASEGT. Trimming removed 3 bases from V and 6 bases from J; junction bases left unmatched: 4. The CDR3 sequence is CASSDGTSGTKTQYF. The DNA for the CDR3 is TGTGCCAGCAGTGACGGGACTAGCGGGACGAAGACCCAGTACTTC.

This rearrangement joins TRBV28 to TRBJ1-1; 8 bases match TRBD1. The germline gives CDR1 MDHEN, CDR2 SYDVKM. V shed 4 bases and J 3 bases; nucleotides not matched to a gene: 7. CDR3 length equals 15 residues. CDR3 loop: CASSSPGQGDTEAFF. CDR3 sequence (DNA): TGTGCCAGCAGTTCGCCCGGACAGGGAGACACTGAAGCTTTCTTT.

V gene TRBV6-5 combines with J gene TRBJ1-2; TRBD1 agrees at 10 bases. J lost 0 bases, V lost 6 bases, and 4 bases had no gene match. CDR3 length: 15 residues. The germline V gene has CDR1 MNHEY and CDR2 SVGAGI. This chain's CDR3 is CASRQDRGSNYGYTF. CDR3 DNA sequence: TGTGCCAGCAGACAGGACAGGGGGTCTAACTATGGCTACACCTTC.

The chain links TRBV9 to TRBJ2-1, with a weak D call TRBD2 (6 bases). CDR1 is SGDLS, CDR2 YYNGEE, per germline. The CDR3 runs to 16 residues. Trimming stripped 0 bases from V and 7 bases from J, with 17 bases between. The CDR3 region is CASSVGLAPGGNEQFF. CDR3 nucleotide sequence: TGTGCCAGCAGCGTAGGGCTCGCCCCCGGGGGTAATGAGCAGTTCTTC.

The chain links TRBV6-5 to TRBJ1-1, with a possible D match to TRBD1 (6 bases). V was clipped by 6 bases and J by 13 bases, with 24 bases between them. The CDR3 extends over 14 amino acids. The germline gives CDR1 MNHEY, CDR2 SVGAGI. CDR3 sequence: CASSRGTPAFGGFF. The CDR3 DNA is TGTGCCAGCAGCCGAGGGACACCGGCGTTTGGGGGTTTCTTT.

The V call is TRBV6-1, the J call TRBJ2-1; no reliable D call. CDR1 and CDR2 (germline): MNHNS, SASEGT. The CDR3 spans 15 residues. V was clipped by 3 bases and J by 2 bases, with 11 bases between them. CDR3 protein: CASSELRGTYNEQFF. The CDR3 DNA sequence: TGTGCCAGCAGTGAGTTGCGAGGAACCTACAATGAGCAGTTCTTC.

This clone has just a few counts. The chain carries TRBV30 and TRBJ1-2; possible D gene TRBD1, 5 bases. V was pared by 5 bases and J by 0 bases, with 10 bases between. The CDR3 sequence is 13 residues long. Germline V gene lookup returns CDR1 GTSNPN and CDR2 SVGIG (reference sequence). For the CDR3, the DNA is TGTGCCTGGTTGCAGACAGCTAACTATGGCTACACCTTC. Amino acids: CAWLQTANYGYTF.

The chain recombines TRBV5-4 with TRBJ2-7; 12 nucleotides agree with TRBD2. This CDR3 comprises 15 residues. Germline CDR1 is SGHNT and CDR2 is YYREEE (reference sequence). With 5 bases clipped from V and 0 bases from J, the junction kept 3 bases outside the gene matches. The CDR3 nucleotides are TGTGCCAGCAGTGGGACTAGCGGGTTCTCCTACGAGCAGTACTTC. Residues: CASSGTSGFSYEQYF.

The chain uses TRBV6-5 and TRBJ1-4; possible D gene TRBD1, 5 bases. The V and J ends lost 8 bases and 0 bases respectively, with 13 bases between them. The CDR3 totals 15 residues. The germline V gene encodes CDR1 MNHEY and CDR2 SVGAGI. The CDR3 bases are TGTGCCAGCGGAAGGGGTCTGGCAACTAATGAAAAACTGTTTTTT. Translating it yields CASGRGLATNEKLFF.

This clone came up once. V usage is TRBV7-2 and J usage is TRBJ1-1; possibly TRBD1 for D (5 bases). Germline lookup yields CDR1 SGHTA and CDR2 FQGNSA. This CDR3 has 15 amino acids. V was pared by 6 bases and J by 1 base, with 15 bases between. CDR3 protein: CASSQGASGNTEAFF. The CDR3 DNA reads TGTGCCAGCAGTCAAGGGGCCTCGGGGAACACTGAAGCTTTCTTT.

This chain connects TRBV7-8 to TRBJ2-1; 13 nucleotides line up with TRBD2. With V trimmed by 5 bases and J by 6 bases, 13 bases remained unmatched. The CDR3 loop spans 18 amino acids. Germline CDR1 is SGHVS and CDR2 is FQNEAQ. CDR3 bases: TGTGCCAGCAGCACGGGACTAGCGGGACGGGGTAGGGGCAATGAGCAGTTCTTC. It yields the protein CASSTGLAGRGRGNEQFF.

The chain combines TRBV7-9 with TRBJ2-2, with TRBD1 matching over 11 bases. Germline V gives CDR1 SEHNR, CDR2 FQNEAQ (reference sequence). This CDR3 region has 16 residues. Losses at the gene ends were 5 bases for V and 4 bases for J; bases not matched to a gene: 6. The CDR3 protein is CASSLDRGLSTGELFF. Here the CDR3 DNA reads TGTGCCAGCAGCCTGGACAGGGGGCTCAGCACCGGGGAGCTGTTTTTT.

The gene calls are TRBV7-8 and TRBJ2-3, with 11 bases aligning to TRBD1. V lost 3 bases and J lost 3; bases outside the gene matches: 2. The germline V gene encodes CDR1 SGHVS and CDR2 FQNEAQ. The CDR3 contains 15 residues. The CDR3: CASSLGQGVTDTQYF. The CDR3, as DNA: TGTGCCAGCAGCTTGGGACAGGGGGTTACAGATACGCAGTATTTT. The full variable domain, in which reference TRBV7-8 and TRBJ2-3 provide the parts outside the CDR3, is GAGVSQSPRYKVAKRGQDVALRCDPISGHVSLFWYQQALGQGPEFLTYFQNEAQLDKSGLPSDRFFAERPEGSVSTLKIQRTQQEDSAVYLCASSLGQGVTDTQYFGPGTRLTVL.

The rearrangement links TRBV5-8 to TRBJ2-5; 13 bases are shared with TRBD2. The CDR3 is 15 amino acids. The V segment lost 3 bases and the J segment 9 bases; nucleotides outside the gene matches: 8. Germline V gene data show CDR1 as SGHTS and CDR2 as YDEGEE. The CDR3 loop is CASSYRTSGSRAQYF. CDR3 coding DNA: TGTGCCAGCAGCTACCGGACTAGCGGGAGTAGGGCCCAGTACTTC.

In DNA, the CDR3 is TGCGCCAGCAGCTTGCAGGGGGCGGTCCGGGAGACCCAGTACTTC. It encodes CASSLQGAVRETQYF. The J gene is TRBJ2-5, the V gene TRBV5-1; TRBD1 matches 8 bases. Trimming took 1 base from V and 5 from J; bases not matched to a gene: 7. This CDR3 has 15 residues. Looked up from germline, CDR1 is SGHRS and CDR2 is YFSETQ.

V and J are TRBV30 and TRBJ2-7; D possibly corresponds to TRBD2 (5 bases). V was cut by 5 bases and J by 0 bases, with 11 bases left in between. The CDR3 sequence is 13 residues long. Per germline, CDR1 GTSNPN and CDR2 SVGIG (reference sequence). The DNA of the CDR3 is TGTGCCTGGTCGACGGGGAGCTCCTACGAGCAGTACTTC. Protein product: CAWSTGSSYEQYF.